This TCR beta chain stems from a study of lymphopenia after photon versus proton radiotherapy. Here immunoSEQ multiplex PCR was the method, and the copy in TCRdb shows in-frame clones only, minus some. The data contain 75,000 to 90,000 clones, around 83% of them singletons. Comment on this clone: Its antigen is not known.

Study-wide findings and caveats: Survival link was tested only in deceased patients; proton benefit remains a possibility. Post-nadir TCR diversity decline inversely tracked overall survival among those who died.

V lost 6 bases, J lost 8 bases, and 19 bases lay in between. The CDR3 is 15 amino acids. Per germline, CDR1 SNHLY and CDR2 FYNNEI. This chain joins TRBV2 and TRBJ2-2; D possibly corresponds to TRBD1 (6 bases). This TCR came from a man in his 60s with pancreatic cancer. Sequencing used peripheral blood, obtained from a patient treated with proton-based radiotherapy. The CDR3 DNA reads TGTGCCAGCAGACGCGAGGGACAACCTGGGGGGGAGCTGTTTTTT. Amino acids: CASRREGQPGGELFF.